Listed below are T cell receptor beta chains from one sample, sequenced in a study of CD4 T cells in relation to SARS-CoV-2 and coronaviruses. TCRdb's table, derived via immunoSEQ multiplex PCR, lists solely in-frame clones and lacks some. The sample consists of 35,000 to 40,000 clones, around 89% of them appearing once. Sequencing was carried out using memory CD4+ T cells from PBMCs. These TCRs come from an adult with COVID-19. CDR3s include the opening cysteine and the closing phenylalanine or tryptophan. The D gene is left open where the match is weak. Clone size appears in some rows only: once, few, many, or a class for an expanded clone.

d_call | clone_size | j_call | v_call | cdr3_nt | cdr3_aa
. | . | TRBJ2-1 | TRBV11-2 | TGTGCCAGCAGCTTAGATCTAGCATCCTTAGTGGGGGGGCGAATGAATGAGCAGTTCTTC | CASSLDLASLVGGRMNEQFF
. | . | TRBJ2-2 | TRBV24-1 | TGTGCCACCAGTGAAAACACCGGGGAGCTGTTTTTT | CATSENTGELFF
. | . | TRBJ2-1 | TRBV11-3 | TGTGCCAGCAGCTCTACCACGGGACGGGAGCAGTTCTTC | CASSSTTGREQFF
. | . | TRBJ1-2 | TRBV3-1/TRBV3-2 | TGTGCCAGCAGTAACGCCGGGAGCTGGGCTCAATATGGCTACACCTTC | CASSNAGSWAQYGYTF
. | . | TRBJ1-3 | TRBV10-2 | TGCGCCAGCCTAAGGGTAGGAACGGCTGGAAACACCATATATTTT | CASLRVGTAGNTIYF
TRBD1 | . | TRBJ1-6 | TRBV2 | TGTGCCAGCAGTGAAAGACAGGGGTCTAATTCACCCCTCCACTTT | CASSERQGSNSPLHF
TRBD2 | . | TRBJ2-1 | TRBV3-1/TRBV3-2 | TGTGCCAGCAGCCAAGAAGTAGGTCTAGCGGGGAATGAGCAGTTCTTC | CASSQEVGLAGNEQFF
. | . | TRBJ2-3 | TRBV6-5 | TGTGCCAGCAGTCTACCGGCTAGCGGCACAGATACGCAGTATTTT | CASSLPASGTDTQYF
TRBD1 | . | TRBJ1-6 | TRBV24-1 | TGTGCCACCAGAGACAGGGAGAATTCACCCCTCCACTTT | CATRDRENSPLHF
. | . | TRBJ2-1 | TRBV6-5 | TGTGCCAGCAGTTACTCGGGGATACGGGAGCAGTTCTTC | CASSYSGIREQFF
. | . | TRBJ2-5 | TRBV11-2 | TGTGCCAGCAGCTTAGCAGGGTCCAACCAAGAGACCCAGTACTTC | CASSLAGSNQETQYF
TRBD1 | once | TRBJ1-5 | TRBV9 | TGTGCCAGCAGCGCGCAACAGGGGGCCCAGCATTTT | CASSAQQGAQHF
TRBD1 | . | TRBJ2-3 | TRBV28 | TGTGCCAGCAGCCCCCCGGGACAGGGGGCTAGAGATACGCAGTATTTT | CASSPPGQGARDTQYF
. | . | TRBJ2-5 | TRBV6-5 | TGTGCCTCCGGGGCATGGAGGAGCCAAGAGACCCAGTACTTC | CASGAWRSQETQYF